The sample holds a few counts of the clone carrying this TCR beta chain. The antigen is undetermined. This sample is drawn from a study of T cells in tumors after PD-1 blockade. The CDR3 totals 14 residues. Per germline, CDR1 MGHRA and CDR2 YSYEKL. Trimming stripped 1 base from V and 5 bases from J, with 9 bases between. Points from the study as a whole: Peripheral recruitment is suggested, as some novel exhausted tumor clones were in pre-treatment blood.

Input was roughly 600 ng to 6,004 ng of genomic DNA from tumor or blood. The data were produced by immunoSEQ multiplex PCR, yet TCRdb's version contains in-frame clones alone and is incomplete. The sample lists 45,000 to 60,000 clones, roughly three quarters occurring once. This clonotype was obtained from a human donor with advanced basal cell or squamous cell carcinoma (not recorded which). The gene calls are TRBV4-1 and TRBJ2-1; D might be TRBD2 (6 bases). The sample was PBMCs, taken before anti-PD-1 therapy. The CDR3 protein is CASSQGREHNEQFF. Written as DNA, the CDR3 is TGCGCCAGCAGCCAAGGACGGGAGCACAATGAGCAGTTCTTC.